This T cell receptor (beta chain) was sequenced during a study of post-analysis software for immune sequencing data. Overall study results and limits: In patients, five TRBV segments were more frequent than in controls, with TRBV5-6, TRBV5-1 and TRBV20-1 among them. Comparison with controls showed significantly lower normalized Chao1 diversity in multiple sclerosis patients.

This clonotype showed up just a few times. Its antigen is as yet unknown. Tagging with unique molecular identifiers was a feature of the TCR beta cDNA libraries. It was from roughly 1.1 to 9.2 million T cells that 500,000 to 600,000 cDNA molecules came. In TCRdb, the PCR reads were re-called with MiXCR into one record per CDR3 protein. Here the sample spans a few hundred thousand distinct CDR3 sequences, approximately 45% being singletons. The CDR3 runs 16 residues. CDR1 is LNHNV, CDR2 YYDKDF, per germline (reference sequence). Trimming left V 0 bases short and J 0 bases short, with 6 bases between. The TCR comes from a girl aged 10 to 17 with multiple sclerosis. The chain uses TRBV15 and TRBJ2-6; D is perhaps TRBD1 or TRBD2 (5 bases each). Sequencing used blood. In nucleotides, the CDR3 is TGTGCCACCAGCAGAGATGGGACCTCTGGGGCCAACGTCCTGACTTTC. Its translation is CATSRDGTSGANVLTF.